This passage covers 5 T cell receptor beta chains from one sample sequenced in a study of T cell changes during pregnancy in multiple sclerosis. Produced via immunoSEQ multiplex PCR; TCRdb's table is partial and in-frame only. The table has about 21,000 clones, approximately 90% seen once; the top ten hold 0.55% to 0.7%. Source: CD4+ T cells from peripheral blood mononuclear cells, taken in the third trimester of pregnancy. Receptor source: a female donor with multiple sclerosis, enrolled in a pregnancy study.

V is TRBV7-9 and J is TRBJ2-2; possible D gene TRBD2, 5 bases. The V and J ends lost 2 bases and 5 bases respectively, with 6 bases between them. CDR1 is SEHNR, CDR2 FQNEAQ, per germline (reference sequence). There are 13 residues in the CDR3. The CDR3 is CASSLRDTGELFF. CDR3 in DNA: TGTGCCAGCAGCTTACGGGATACCGGGGAGCTGTTTTTT.

This chain uses TRBV7-9 with TRBJ2-5; 7 bases match TRBD2. V gave up 4 bases and J gave up 4 bases; unmatched junction bases: 9. Germline CDR1 SEHNR, CDR2 FQNEAQ (reference sequence). The CDR3 length is 15 residues. In DNA form, the CDR3 reads TGTGCCAGCAGCTCCCGGAGACTAGCACGAGAGACCCAGTACTTC. This encodes CASSSRRLARETQYF.

This chain uses TRBV30 with TRBJ2-7; maybe TRBD2 (5 bases). V lost 5 bases to trimming and J lost 3 bases, with 5 bases between them. Germline-derived CDR1 and CDR2 are GTSNPN and SVGIG (reference sequence). CDR3 length: 10 residues. The CDR3 is CAWGLYEQYF. The CDR3 nucleotides read TGTGCCTGGGGACTCTACGAGCAGTACTTC.

The chain links TRBV7-2 to TRBJ2-5; D gene ambiguous. This CDR3 is built from 13 residues. With 4 bases removed from V and 0 bases from J, the gap between germline ends came to 6 bases. The germline CDR1 and CDR2 sequences are SGHTA and FQGNSA. The CDR3 DNA is TGTGCCAGCAGCTCGAACTACCAAGAGACCCAGTACTTC. It encodes CASSSNYQETQYF. Full variable domain (outside the CDR3, taken from reference TRBV7-2 and TRBJ2-5): GAGVSQSPSNKVTEKGKDVELRCDPISGHTALYWYRQSLGQGLEFLIYFQGNSAPDKSGLPSDRFSAERTGGSVSTLTIQRTQQEDSAVYLCASSSNYQETQYFGPGTRLLVL.

The V and J genes are TRBV9 and TRBJ1-1; no firm D call. Germline-derived CDR1 and CDR2 are SGDLS and YYNGEE. Trimming pared 1 base from V and 4 bases from J, leaving 8 bases between. The CDR3 runs 13 residues. CDR3 region: CASSVQVGTEAFF. CDR3 DNA: TGTGCCAGCAGCGTACAGGTGGGCACTGAAGCTTTCTTT.